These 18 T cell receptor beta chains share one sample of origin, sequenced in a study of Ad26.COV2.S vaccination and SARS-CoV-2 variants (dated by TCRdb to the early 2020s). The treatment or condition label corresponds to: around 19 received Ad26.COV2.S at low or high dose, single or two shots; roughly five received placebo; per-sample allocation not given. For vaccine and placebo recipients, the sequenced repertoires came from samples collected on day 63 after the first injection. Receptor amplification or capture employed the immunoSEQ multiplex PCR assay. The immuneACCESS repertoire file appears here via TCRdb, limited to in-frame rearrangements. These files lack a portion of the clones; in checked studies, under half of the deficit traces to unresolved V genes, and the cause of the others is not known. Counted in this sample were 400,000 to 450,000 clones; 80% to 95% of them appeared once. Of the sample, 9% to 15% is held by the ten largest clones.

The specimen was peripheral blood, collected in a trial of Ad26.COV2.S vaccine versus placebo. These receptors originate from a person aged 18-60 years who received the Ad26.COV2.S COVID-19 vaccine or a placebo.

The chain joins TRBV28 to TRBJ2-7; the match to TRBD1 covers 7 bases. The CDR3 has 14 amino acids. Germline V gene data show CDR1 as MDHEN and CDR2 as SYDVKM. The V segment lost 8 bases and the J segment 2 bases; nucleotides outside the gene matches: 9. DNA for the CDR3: TGTGCCAGCCGGGACAGTCAATCTCCCTACGAGCAGTACTTC. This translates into CASRDSQSPYEQYF. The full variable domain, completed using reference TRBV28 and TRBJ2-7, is DVKVTQSSRYLVKRTGEKVFLECVQDMDHENMFWYRQDPGLGLRLIYFSYDVKMKEKGDIPEGYSVSREKKERFSLILESASTNQTSMYLCASRDSQSPYEQYFGPGTRLTVT.

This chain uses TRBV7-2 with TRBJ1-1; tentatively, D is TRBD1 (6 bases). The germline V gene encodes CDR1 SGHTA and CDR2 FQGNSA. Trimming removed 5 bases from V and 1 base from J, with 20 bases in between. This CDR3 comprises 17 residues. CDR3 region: CASSPRWGLGGNTEAFF. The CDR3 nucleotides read TGTGCCAGCAGCCCAAGGTGGGGGCTGGGGGGGAACACTGAAGCTTTCTTT.

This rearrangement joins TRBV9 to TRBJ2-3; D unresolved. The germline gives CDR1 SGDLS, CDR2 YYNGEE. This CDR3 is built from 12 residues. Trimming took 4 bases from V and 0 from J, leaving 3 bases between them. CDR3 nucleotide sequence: TGTGCCAGCAGCATTAGCACAGATACGCAGTATTTT. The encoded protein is CASSISTDTQYF.

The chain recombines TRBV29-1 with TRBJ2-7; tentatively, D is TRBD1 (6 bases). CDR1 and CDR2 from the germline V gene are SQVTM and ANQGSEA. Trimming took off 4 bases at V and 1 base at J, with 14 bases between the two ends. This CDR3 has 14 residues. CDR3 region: CSVAAGTRSYEQYF. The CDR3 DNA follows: TGCAGCGTTGCAGCCGGGACACGTTCCTACGAGCAGTACTTC.

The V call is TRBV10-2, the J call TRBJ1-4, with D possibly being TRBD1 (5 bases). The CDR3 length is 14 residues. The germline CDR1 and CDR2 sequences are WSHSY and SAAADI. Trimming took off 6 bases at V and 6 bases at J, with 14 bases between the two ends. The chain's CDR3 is CASRRAVGDEKLFF. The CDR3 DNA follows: TGCGCCAGCAGAAGGGCCGTGGGGGATGAAAAACTGTTTTTT.

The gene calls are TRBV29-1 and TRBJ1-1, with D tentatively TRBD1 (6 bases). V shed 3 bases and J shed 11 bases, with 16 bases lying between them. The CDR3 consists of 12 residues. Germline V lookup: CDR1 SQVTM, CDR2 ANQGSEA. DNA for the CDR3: TGCAGCGTTGATCTACTACAGGGTGGGGCTTTCTTT. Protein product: CSVDLLQGGAFF.

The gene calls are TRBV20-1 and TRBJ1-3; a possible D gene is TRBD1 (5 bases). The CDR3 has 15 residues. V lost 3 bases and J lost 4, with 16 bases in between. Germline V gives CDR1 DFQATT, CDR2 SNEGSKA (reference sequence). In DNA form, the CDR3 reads TGCAGTGCTAGTATCATAGGGGCCCCAGGAAACACCATATATTTT. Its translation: CSASIIGAPGNTIYF.

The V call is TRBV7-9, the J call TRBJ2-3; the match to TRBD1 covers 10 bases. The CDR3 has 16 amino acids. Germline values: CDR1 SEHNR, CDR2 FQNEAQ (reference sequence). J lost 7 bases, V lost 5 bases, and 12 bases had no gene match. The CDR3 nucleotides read TGTGCCAGCAGCCTCTTCATGGGACAGGGGACGAATACGCAGTATTTT. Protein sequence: CASSLFMGQGTNTQYF.

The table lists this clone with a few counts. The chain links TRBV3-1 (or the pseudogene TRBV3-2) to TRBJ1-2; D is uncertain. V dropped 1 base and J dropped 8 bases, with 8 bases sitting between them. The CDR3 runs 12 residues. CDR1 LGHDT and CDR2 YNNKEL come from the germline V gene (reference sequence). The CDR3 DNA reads TGTGCCAGCAGCCAAGGACGGGCCGGCTACACCTTC. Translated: CASSQGRAGYTF.

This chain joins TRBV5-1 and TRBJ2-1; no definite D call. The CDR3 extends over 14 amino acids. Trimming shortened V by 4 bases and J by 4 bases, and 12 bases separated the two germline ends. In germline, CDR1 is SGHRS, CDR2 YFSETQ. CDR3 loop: CASSLYSDYNEQFF. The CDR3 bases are TGCGCCAGCAGCCTATACAGTGATTACAATGAGCAGTTCTTC.

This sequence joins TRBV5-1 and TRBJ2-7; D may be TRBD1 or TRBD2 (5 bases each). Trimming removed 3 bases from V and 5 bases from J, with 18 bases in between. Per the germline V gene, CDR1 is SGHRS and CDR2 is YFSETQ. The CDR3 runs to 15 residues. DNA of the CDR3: TGCGCCAGCAGCTCCCGGGACCTTCTATCGCACGAGCAGTACTTC. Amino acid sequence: CASSSRDLLSHEQYF.

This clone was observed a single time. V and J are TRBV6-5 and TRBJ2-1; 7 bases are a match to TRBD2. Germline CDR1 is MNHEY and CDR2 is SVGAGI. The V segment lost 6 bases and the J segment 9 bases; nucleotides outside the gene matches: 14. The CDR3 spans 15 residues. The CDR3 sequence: CASRPLRGGRVEQFF. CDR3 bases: TGTGCCAGCAGACCCCTTCGGGGAGGGCGGGTTGAGCAGTTCTTC.

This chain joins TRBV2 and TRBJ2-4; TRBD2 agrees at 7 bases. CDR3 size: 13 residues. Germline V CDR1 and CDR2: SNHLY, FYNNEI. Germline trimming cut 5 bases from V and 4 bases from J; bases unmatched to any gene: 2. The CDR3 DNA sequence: TGTGCCAGCAGTCGGGACTATAAAAACATTCAGTACTTC. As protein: CASSRDYKNIQYF.

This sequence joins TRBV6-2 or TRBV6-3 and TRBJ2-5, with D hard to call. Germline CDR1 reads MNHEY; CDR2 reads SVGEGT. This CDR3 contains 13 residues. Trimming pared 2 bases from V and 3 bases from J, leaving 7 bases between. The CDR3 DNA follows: TGTGCCAGCAGTTACGCTGGGGAAGAGACCCAGTACTTC. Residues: CASSYAGEETQYF.

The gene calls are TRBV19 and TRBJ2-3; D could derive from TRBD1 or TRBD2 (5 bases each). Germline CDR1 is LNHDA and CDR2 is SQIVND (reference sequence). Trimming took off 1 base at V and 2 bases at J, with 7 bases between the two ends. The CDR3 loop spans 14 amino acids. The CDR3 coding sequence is TGTGCCAGTAGTATAGGGGGGTTCACAGATACGCAGTATTTT. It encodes CASSIGGFTDTQYF.

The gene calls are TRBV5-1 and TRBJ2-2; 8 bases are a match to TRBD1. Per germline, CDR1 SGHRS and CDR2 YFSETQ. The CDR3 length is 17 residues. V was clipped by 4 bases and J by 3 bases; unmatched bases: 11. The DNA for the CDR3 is TGCGCCAGCAGCCCCGGACAGGGTAGGGTTGACACCGGGGAGCTGTTTTTT. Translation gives CASSPGQGRVDTGELFF.

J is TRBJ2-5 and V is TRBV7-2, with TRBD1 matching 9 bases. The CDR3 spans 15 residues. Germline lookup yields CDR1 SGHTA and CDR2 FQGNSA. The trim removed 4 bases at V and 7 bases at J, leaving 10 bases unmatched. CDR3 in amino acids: CASSSLQGAWVTQYF. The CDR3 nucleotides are TGTGCCAGCAGCTCCCTACAGGGGGCTTGGGTGACCCAGTACTTC.

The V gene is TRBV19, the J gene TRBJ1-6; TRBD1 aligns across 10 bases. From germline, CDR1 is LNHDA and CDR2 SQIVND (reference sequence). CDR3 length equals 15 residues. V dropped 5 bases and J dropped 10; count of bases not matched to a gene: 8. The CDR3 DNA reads TGTGCCAGTAGTTGGGACAGGGGTTCGGGCTCACCCCTCCACTTT. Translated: CASSWDRGSGSPLHF.